This T cell receptor beta chain was recovered during a study of T cell responses to AZD1222 COVID-19 vaccine. Broader study findings: Rises in breadth and depth of Spike-specific TCRs came after two AZD1222 doses.

This clone appeared a few times. As yet, its antigen is unknown. Produced via immunoSEQ multiplex PCR; TCRdb's table is partial and in-frame only. The sample carries approximately 110,000 clones, 85% recorded once. The CDR3 is made up of 17 amino acids. The V end was cut by 7 bases, the J end by 1 base, with 22 bases between. Per the germline V gene, CDR1 is LNHDA and CDR2 is SQIVND (reference sequence). This sequence joins TRBV19 and TRBJ1-1; D possibly corresponds to TRBD1 (6 bases). Source: peripheral blood, taken 28 days after the second AZD1222 dose. The source is an adult who received the AZD1222 COVID-19 vaccine. This CDR3 is CASTYRWDTLENTEAFF. For the CDR3, the DNA is TGTGCCAGTACTTATAGATGGGACACCCTAGAGAACACTGAAGCTTTCTTT.